This T cell receptor beta chain stems from a study of CD8 T cells in ankylosing spondylitis. Study-wide points: Reports say disease-linked clones showed up significantly more in matched ankylosing spondylitis synovial fluid. The disease-linked clones had a CD8+ phenotype and low blood frequencies. Earlier reports found some motif variants in synovial fluid and blood in reactive arthritis. A TCR beta motif of eight highly homologous variants appeared characteristic of ankylosing spondylitis blood.

Making use of molecular barcodes, quantitative 5'-RACE generated TCR beta libraries. TCRdb ran MiXCR on the 5' RACE reads and lists one entry per CDR3 protein. The sample carries fewer than 400,000 distinct CDR3 sequences, 8% recorded once. The CDR3 length is 14 residues. Trimming removed 6 bases from V and 5 bases from J, with 14 bases in between. In germline, CDR1 is MNHNS, CDR2 SASEGT. There are many counts of this clonotype. Its antigen is undetermined. Sequences were obtained from blood, either unsorted or a sorted T cell fraction (not recorded which). The sequence came from a male donor with ankylosing spondylitis. This sequence joins TRBV6-1 and TRBJ1-5, with D possibly matching TRBD1 (6 bases). CDR3 DNA: TGTGCCAGCAGGGCCTACAGGGATGATCAGCCCCAGCATTTT. Amino acid sequence: CASRAYRDDQPQHF.